Shown below are 8 T cell receptor beta chains from a single sample sequenced in a study of T cells in Graves' hyperthyroidism and ophthalmopathy. There were TCR beta CDR3 regions amplified from RNA transcripts. HTBI primers were the set used in a first-round RT-PCR of the TCR CDR3. TCRdb re-derived calls from the multiplex PCR reads in MiXCR, one entry per CDR3 protein. This table has some 490,000 distinct CDR3 sequences, approximately 22% appearing once. The specimen sequenced was blood. These receptor sequences come from a woman in her 70s with Graves' ophthalmopathy.

This clonotype was seen repeatedly, ten times or more. The rearrangement joins TRBV28 to TRBJ1-6, with TRBD1 identical over 7 bases. The germline CDR1 and CDR2 sequences are MDHEN and SYDVKM. Unmatched junction bases numbered 7, after V lost 7 bases and J lost 7 bases. The CDR3 spans 14 residues. CDR3 nucleotides: TGTGCCAGCACTAACTCGGGACAGAATTCACCCCTCCACTTT. Translated, it gives CASTNSGQNSPLHF.

This clonotype was seen a few times. The V and J genes are TRBV30 and TRBJ2-1, with D tentatively TRBD1 or TRBD2 (6 bases each). V was trimmed by 3 bases and J by 7 bases, leaving 13 bases between them. The CDR3 has 13 amino acids. CDR1 is GTSNPN and CDR2 is SVGIG in the germline V gene (reference sequence). CDR3 coding DNA: TGTGCCTGGAGGGGGGGCCCTCGGAATGAGCAGTTCTTC. Its translation: CAWRGGPRNEQFF. Together with reference TRBV30 and TRBJ2-1, the CDR3 gives the full variable domain: SQTIHQWPATLVQPVGSPLSLECTVEGTSNPNLYWYRQAAGRGLQLLFYSVGIGQISSEVPQNLSASRPQDRQFILSSKKLLLSDSGFYLCAWRGGPRNEQFFGPGTRLTVL.

The rearrangement uses TRBV28 and TRBJ2-7, with 8 bases lining up with TRBD1. The V segment lost 7 bases and the J segment 0 bases; nucleotides outside the gene matches: 8. CDR3 size: 15 residues. CDR1 is MDHEN, CDR2 SYDVKM, per germline. CDR3 sequence reads: CASNRQGSNSYEQYF. In nucleotides, the CDR3 is TGTGCCAGCAATAGACAGGGGTCGAACTCCTACGAGCAGTACTTC. Together with reference TRBV28 and TRBJ2-7, the CDR3 gives the full variable domain: DVKVTQSSRYLVKRTGEKVFLECVQDMDHENMFWYRQDPGLGLRLIYFSYDVKMKEKGDIPEGYSVSREKKERFSLILESASTNQTSMYLCASNRQGSNSYEQYFGPGTRLTVT.

V is TRBV18 and J is TRBJ2-1; D not certain. The CDR3 spans 12 residues. Trimming pared 6 bases from V and 9 bases from J, leaving 12 bases between. Germline loops: CDR1 KGHSH, CDR2 LQKENI. CDR3 coding DNA: TGTGCCAGCTCGCCTCAGGCTCGTGAGCAGTTCTTC. It is translated as CASSPQAREQFF.

The chain employs TRBV19 and TRBJ2-1; 10 bases are a match to TRBD2. This CDR3 has 17 amino acids. CDR1 LNHDA and CDR2 SQIVND come from the germline V gene (reference sequence). V was pared by 4 bases and J by 2 bases, with 8 bases of the junction left unmatched. This chain's CDR3 is CASSTSGGSMPYNEQFF. CDR3 bases: TGTGCCAGTAGTACTAGCGGGGGATCCATGCCCTACAATGAGCAGTTCTTC.

This clonotype has just a few counts. The rearrangement uses TRBV5-1 and TRBJ2-7; TRBD2 matches at 15 bases. The CDR3 spans 19 residues. The J segment lost 2 bases and the V segment lost 4 bases, leaving 13 bases of the junction unmatched. CDR1 and CDR2 (germline): SGHRS, YFSETQ. This chain's CDR3 is CASSREGTSGRLWPYEQYF. The CDR3, as DNA: TGCGCCAGCAGCCGGGAGGGGACTAGCGGGAGGTTGTGGCCCTACGAGCAGTACTTC.

The chain carries TRBV20-1 and TRBJ1-2; TRBD1 matches 9 bases. This CDR3 region has 13 residues. Germline CDR1 is DFQATT and CDR2 is SNEGSKA (reference sequence). The trim removed 4 bases at V and 7 bases at J, leaving 7 bases unmatched. For the CDR3, the DNA is TGCAGTGCTACTAAGGACAGGGGCTGTGGCTACACCTTC. It is translated as CSATKDRGCGYTF.

This clonotype was detected a few times. The rearrangement uses TRBV20-1 and TRBJ2-3; weak D call: TRBD2 (6 bases). Per germline, CDR1 DFQATT and CDR2 SNEGSKA (reference sequence). This CDR3 comprises 13 residues. The V end lost 4 bases, the J end lost 3 bases, and 11 bases lay between the germline ends. CDR3 bases: TGCAGTGCTACGAGCGGGCCTACAGATACGCAGTATTTT. The encoded protein is CSATSGPTDTQYF.